These T cell receptor beta chains were read from a single sample in a study of CD8 T cells in ankylosing spondylitis. Each CDR3 protein is one row after TCRdb ran MiXCR on the 5' RACE reads. The repertoire holds 30,000 to 40,000 distinct CDR3 sequences, with 2.5% to 3.5% as singletons. The material sequenced was blood, either unsorted or a sorted T cell fraction (not recorded which). These receptors all stem from a male donor with ankylosing spondylitis or in good health (not recorded which). Each CDR3 is given with its conserved first and last residue. The D gene is left open where the match is weak. The listing skips clone size in some rows; elsewhere it reads once, few, many or a size class.

clone_size j_call d_call v_call cdr3_aa cdr3_nt
medium-sized TRBJ1-1 . TRBV9 CASSREISRNTEAFF TGTGCCAGCAGCCGGGAGATTTCGAGGAACACTGAAGCTTTCTTT
many TRBJ2-1 . TRBV9 CASSVGSLANEQFF TGTGCCAGCAGCGTAGGTAGTCTAGCTAATGAGCAGTTCTTC
many TRBJ1-6 . TRBV9 CASSVDPQSNSPLHF TGTGCCAGCAGCGTAGACCCGCAGAGTAATTCACCCCTCCACTTT
many TRBJ2-6 . TRBV9 CASSGAHSGANVLTF TGTGCCAGCAGCGGGGCCCACTCTGGGGCCAACGTCCTGACTTTC
many TRBJ2-3 . TRBV9 CASSVEQGTQYF TGTGCCAGCAGCGTAGAACAGGGCACGCAGTATTTT
many TRBJ2-1 . TRBV9 CASSVDEGSSYNEQFF TGTGCCAGCAGCGTAGATGAGGGGAGCTCCTACAATGAGCAGTTCTTC
many TRBJ2-5 TRBD2 TRBV9 CASSVEGASGGSRETQYF TGTGCCAGCAGCGTAGAAGGGGCTAGCGGGGGAAGTAGGGAGACCCAGTACTTC
many TRBJ2-3 TRBD2 TRBV9 CASSVTTGLAEDTQYF TGTGCCAGCAGCGTAACCACCGGACTAGCGGAAGATACGCAGTATTTT
many TRBJ2-5 . TRBV9 CASSVGLVRQQETQYF TGTGCCAGCAGCGTAGGGTTAGTTAGACAGCAAGAGACCCAGTACTTC
many TRBJ2-1 TRBD2 TRBV9 CASSARIAGGYNEQFF TGTGCCAGCAGCGCCCGAATAGCGGGGGGTTACAATGAGCAGTTCTTC
many TRBJ2-2 TRBD2 TRBV9 CASSHSGSGTGELFF TGTGCCAGCAGCCATAGCGGGAGCGGGACCGGGGAGCTGTTTTTT
many TRBJ2-2 . TRBV9 CASSVVARNTGELFF TGTGCCAGCAGCGTAGTGGCGAGAAACACCGGGGAGCTGTTTTTT
many TRBJ2-1 . TRBV9 CASSVVGATYNEQFF TGTGCCAGCAGCGTAGTAGGGGCGACCTACAATGAGCAGTTCTTC
many TRBJ2-4 TRBD2 TRBV9 CASSVGSGRLNIQYF TGTGCCAGCAGCGTCGGAAGCGGGAGGTTAAACATTCAGTACTTC
many TRBJ2-3 . TRBV9 CASTRGATDTQYF TGTGCCAGCACGAGAGGGGCTACAGATACGCAGTATTTT
many TRBJ2-3 . TRBV9 CASSQEGQRTDTQYF TGTGCCAGCAGCCAAGAGGGCCAGAGGACAGATACGCAGTATTTT
. TRBJ1-4 . TRBV9 CASSVARGSGEKLFF TGTGCCAGCAGCGTAGCTCGGGGCTCGGGGGAAAAACTGTTTTTT
many TRBJ1-3 . TRBV9 CASSQGGNTIYF TGTGCCAGCAGCCAGGGTGGAAACACCATATATTTT
many TRBJ2-3 TRBD2 TRBV9 CASSVAARGYTDTQYF TGTGCCAGCAGCGTAGCAGCGCGGGGGTACACAGATACGCAGTATTTT
many TRBJ2-2 TRBD2 TRBV9 CASSLGTSRDGELFF TGTGCCAGCAGCCTGGGGACTAGTAGGGACGGGGAGCTGTTTTTT
many TRBJ2-3 TRBD2 TRBV9 CASSVEGGSTTDTQYF TGTGCCAGCAGCGTAGAGGGCGGGAGCACCACAGATACGCAGTATTTT
many TRBJ1-1 TRBD1 TRBV9 CASSPRGTGNEAEAFF TGTGCCAGCAGCCCCCGGGGGACAGGGAATGAGGCTGAAGCTTTCTTT
many TRBJ2-2 TRBD1 TRBV23-1 CASSPLLNRGINTGELFF TGCGCCAGCAGTCCCCTACTTAACAGGGGGATTAACACCGGGGAGCTGTTTTTT
many TRBJ2-6 TRBD1 TRBV9 CASSPQTGLAGANVLTF TGTGCCAGCAGCCCCCAGACAGGGCTGGCTGGGGCCAACGTCCTGACTTTC
. TRBJ1-1 . TRBV9 CASSVGEGGLNTEAFF TGTGCCAGCAGCGTAGGGGAGGGGGGACTGAACACTGAAGCTTTCTTT
many TRBJ1-1 . TRBV9 CASSPPLTTELSRTEAFF TGTGCCAGCAGCCCCCCGCTGACGACAGAACTTTCGCGCACTGAAGCTTTCTTT
medium-sized TRBJ2-2 . TRBV12-5 CASHLTGELFF TGTGCTAGCCACCTAACCGGGGAGCTGTTTTTT
many TRBJ2-1 TRBD2 TRBV9 CASSVVPGTSRLTAYNEQFF TGTGCCAGCAGCGTAGTCCCCGGGACTAGCCGACTAACAGCCTACAATGAGCAGTTCTTC
many TRBJ2-5 . TRBV9 CASSLGPTSQETQYF TGTGCCAGCAGCCTAGGACCTACTAGCCAAGAGACCCAGTACTTC
many TRBJ2-3 TRBD2 TRBV9 CASSARLAGARTDTQYF TGTGCCAGCAGCGCCCGACTAGCGGGGGCCCGCACAGATACGCAGTATTTT
many TRBJ1-6 TRBD1 TRBV9 CASRSGRGLDSPLHF TGTGCCAGCAGGTCGGGCAGGGGGCTTGATTCACCCCTCCACTTT
many TRBJ2-1 . TRBV9 CASSVGGGSYNEQFF TGTGCCAGCAGCGTAGGTGGGGGATCCTACAATGAGCAGTTCTTC
many TRBJ1-3 . TRBV9 CASSVAPGYGNTIYF TGTGCCAGCAGCGTAGCGCCAGGGTACGGAAACACCATATATTTT
. TRBJ2-1 TRBD2 TRBV9 CASSVGSGGYLSYNEQFF TGTGCCAGCAGCGTAGGCAGCGGGGGGTATCTTTCCTACAATGAGCAGTTCTTC
. TRBJ1-1 TRBD1 TRBV9 CASSLDRGTEAFF TGTGCCAGCAGCCTCGACAGGGGGACTGAAGCTTTCTTT
many TRBJ2-1 TRBD1 TRBV9 CASSPRGGYGEQFF TGTGCCAGCAGCCCCAGAGGGGGCTATGGTGAGCAGTTCTTC
medium-sized TRBJ2-1 . TRBV9 CASSVALGGLGNEQFF TGTGCCAGCAGCGTAGCTCTGGGGGGTTTGGGCAATGAGCAGTTCTTC
many TRBJ2-1 TRBD1 TRBV9 CASRRTDRGNEQFF TGTGCCAGCAGGAGAACGGACAGGGGGAATGAGCAGTTCTTC
many TRBJ2-1 TRBD2 TRBV9 CASSPTGTSSNEQFF TGTGCCAGCAGCCCCACCGGGACTAGTAGCAATGAGCAGTTCTTC
medium-sized TRBJ2-5 . TRBV9 CASSVGSDAGWETQYF TGTGCCAGCAGCGTAGGATCGGACGCTGGGTGGGAGACCCAGTACTTC
many TRBJ2-3 . TRBV9 CASSASSTDTQYF TGTGCCAGCAGCGCTTCTAGCACAGATACGCAGTATTTT
many TRBJ2-1 TRBD2 TRBV9 CASSARGGLAGGSSYNEQFF TGTGCCAGCAGCGCGCGGGGGGGACTAGCGGGAGGAAGCTCCTACAATGAGCAGTTCTTC
medium-sized TRBJ2-3 TRBD2 TRBV9 CASSGAGTTDTQYF TGTGCCAGCAGCGGAGCGGGAACCACAGATACGCAGTATTTT
many TRBJ2-3 TRBD2 TRBV9 CASSVGREWGLATDTQYF TGTGCCAGCAGCGTAGGGAGAGAGTGGGGACTAGCCACAGATACGCAGTATTTT
many TRBJ2-3 . TRBV9 CASSARDRSVPDTQYF TGTGCCAGCAGCGCTAGGGACCGTTCCGTCCCAGATACGCAGTATTTT
many TRBJ2-1 TRBD2 TRBV9 CASSVVGGASGNEQFF TGTGCCAGCAGCGTAGTTGGCGGGGCTAGCGGTAATGAGCAGTTCTTC
many TRBJ2-3 . TRBV9 CASSVGWDTSTDTQYF TGTGCCAGCAGCGTAGGATGGGACACTAGCACAGATACGCAGTATTTT
many TRBJ2-5 . TRBV7-3 CASSLEWETQYF TGTGCCAGCAGCTTAGAATGGGAGACCCAGTACTTC